This T cell receptor (beta chain) was obtained from a study of blood T cell repertoires in COVID-19. Overall study context: Samples representing acute and convalescent COVID-19 were sourced from the United States, Italy and Spain. The analysed material was cDNA or gDNA that came from T cells, B-cell-depleted T cells, or PBMCs.

The CDR3 length is 14 residues. V shed 1 base and J shed 8 bases, with 14 bases lying between them. Germline CDR1 reads LGHNA; CDR2 reads YSLEER. Produced via immunoSEQ multiplex PCR; TCRdb's table is partial and in-frame only. The sample lists approximately 90,000 clones, 72% occurring once. Sequencing was done on a sample of peripheral blood. This clonotype was obtained from a woman of 80 years or more with acute or convalescent COVID-19. This chain uses TRBV4-3 with TRBJ1-2; weak D call: TRBD1 (5 bases). The CDR3 is CASSQGTLFGGYTF. Written as DNA, the CDR3 is TGCGCCAGCAGCCAAGGGACACTTTTTGGCGGCTACACCTTC.